In this sample, the clone carrying this TCR beta chain turned up a few times. Its antigen is undetermined. Trimming removed 8 bases from V and 1 base from J, with 11 bases in between. This CDR3 has 13 residues. The data belong to a study of identical twins. TCRdb reprocessed the 5' RACE reads via MiXCR and lists one record per CDR3 protein. The data contain about 690,000 distinct CDR3 sequences, around 6% of them seen just once; the ten biggest clones take up 1.5% to 2%. General study points: In cord blood, abundant beta clonotypes had fewer insertions; memory showed no trend.

Material for sequencing was naive T cells sorted from blood. This rearrangement joins TRBV12-3 or TRBV12-4 to TRBJ1-1; weak D call: TRBD1 (6 bases). This sequence originates from a man between 18 and 29 years old in good health. The CDR3: CASEDRENTEAFF. Here the CDR3 DNA reads TGTGCCAGCGAGGACAGAGAGAACACTGAAGCTTTCTTT.